This is a list of T cell receptor beta chains from one sample in a study of blood T cell repertoires in COVID-19. Repertoires were generated with immunoSEQ multiplex PCR, while TCRdb's copy carries only in-frame clones and drops some. The sample lists some 200,000 clones, approximately 83% seen once, with about 3% in the top ten. The sample was peripheral blood. The source of these receptors is a woman between 25 and 40 years old who had recovered from COVID-19. CDR3s include the opening cysteine and the closing phenylalanine or tryptophan. Each record gives: V gene, J gene, CDR3 length, CDR3 protein.

V gene: TRBV18
J gene: TRBJ1-6
CDR3 length: 14
CDR3 protein: CASSATGGDSPLHF

V gene: TRBV7-9
J gene: TRBJ2-7
CDR3 length: 15
CDR3 protein: CASSPGGVSGYEQYF

V gene: TRBV27
J gene: TRBJ1-2
CDR3 length: 15
CDR3 protein: CASSFPEGYRYGYTF

V gene: TRBV2
J gene: TRBJ2-3
CDR3 length: 12
CDR3 protein: CASRQITDTQYF

V gene: TRBV10-3
J gene: TRBJ2-5
CDR3 length: 12
CDR3 protein: CAISGLEETQYF

V gene: TRBV7-3
J gene: TRBJ2-1
CDR3 length: 15
CDR3 protein: CASSFGALFNNEQFF

V gene: TRBV29-1
J gene: TRBJ2-5
CDR3 length: 13
CDR3 protein: CSVVRGSGETQYF

V gene: TRBV6-1
J gene: TRBJ1-4
CDR3 length: 15
CDR3 protein: CASSDPGQSNEKLFF

V gene: TRBV5-6
J gene: TRBJ1-4
CDR3 length: 15
CDR3 protein: CASSLLWQGREKLFF

V gene: TRBV6-4
J gene: TRBJ2-3
CDR3 length: 17
CDR3 protein: CASSDGSSGSGTDTQYF

V gene: TRBV11-2
J gene: TRBJ2-5
CDR3 length: 15
CDR3 protein: CASSLAYLRQETQYF

V gene: TRBV11-3
J gene: TRBJ2-1
CDR3 length: 13
CDR3 protein: CASSPPRGGEQFF

V gene: TRBV7-3
J gene: TRBJ2-2
CDR3 length: 13
CDR3 protein: CASSARITGELFF

V gene: TRBV5-1
J gene: TRBJ2-6
CDR3 length: 16
CDR3 protein: CASSFQGGSGANVLTF

V gene: TRBV19
J gene: TRBJ1-1
CDR3 length: 11
CDR3 protein: CASRLRIEAFF

V gene: TRBV4-2
J gene: TRBJ2-1
CDR3 length: 16
CDR3 protein: CASSQPGLAAYNEQFF

V gene: TRBV7-6
J gene: TRBJ2-3
CDR3 length: 17
CDR3 protein: CASSSLTGDRGSDTQYF

V gene: TRBV5-1
J gene: TRBJ2-7
CDR3 length: 15
CDR3 protein: CASSLSGTTSYEQYF

V gene: TRBV11-2
J gene: TRBJ2-7
CDR3 length: 14
CDR3 protein: CASSPRLSSSEQYF

V gene: TRBV5-5
J gene: TRBJ1-4
CDR3 length: 14
CDR3 protein: CASSTQAPREKLFF

V gene: TRBV9
J gene: TRBJ2-2
CDR3 length: 15
CDR3 protein: CASSVGGRLAGELFF

V gene: TRBV19
J gene: TRBJ2-7
CDR3 length: 15
CDR3 protein: CASSMNAGVFGEQYF

V gene: TRBV9
J gene: TRBJ1-2
CDR3 length: 13
CDR3 protein: CASSVLQGYGYTF

V gene: TRBV2
J gene: TRBJ2-3
CDR3 length: 15
CDR3 protein: CASRGGTASTDTQYF

V gene: TRBV18
J gene: TRBJ1-2
CDR3 length: 14
CDR3 protein: CASSPGTVYYGYTF

V gene: TRBV28
J gene: TRBJ2-3
CDR3 length: 16
CDR3 protein: CASSLSPSASTDTQYF

V gene: TRBV6-5
J gene: TRBJ2-5
CDR3 length: 13
CDR3 protein: CASSLNRGETQYF

V gene: TRBV7-2
J gene: TRBJ2-1
CDR3 length: 14
CDR3 protein: CASSITGNLNEQFF

V gene: TRBV10-3
J gene: TRBJ2-5
CDR3 length: 17
CDR3 protein: CAISERTGDLAKRTQYF

V gene: TRBV19
J gene: TRBJ2-1
CDR3 length: 16
CDR3 protein: CASSLGTSGIVNEQFF

V gene: TRBV9
J gene: TRBJ1-5
CDR3 length: 14
CDR3 protein: CASSTGQSNQPQHF

V gene: TRBV28
J gene: TRBJ1-3
CDR3 length: 12
CDR3 protein: CASFLGGGETYF

V gene: TRBV7-3
J gene: TRBJ1-1
CDR3 length: 13
CDR3 protein: CASSGQPNTEAFF

V gene: TRBV18
J gene: TRBJ2-1
CDR3 length: 16
CDR3 protein: CASSPMAPGAYNEQFF

V gene: TRBV30
J gene: TRBJ2-3
CDR3 length: 13
CDR3 protein: CAYSSGNTDTQYF

V gene: TRBV7-3
J gene: TRBJ2-1
CDR3 length: 14
CDR3 protein: CASSSTGTSVEQFF

V gene: TRBV19
J gene: TRBJ2-4
CDR3 length: 16
CDR3 protein: CASSIGQGRAKNIQYF

V gene: TRBV11-1
J gene: TRBJ2-1
CDR3 length: 16
CDR3 protein: CASSPSPGGPYNEQFF

V gene: TRBV19
J gene: TRBJ2-5
CDR3 length: 13
CDR3 protein: CASSRQRQETQYF

V gene: TRBV5-1
J gene: TRBJ2-2
CDR3 length: 15
CDR3 protein: CASSLGRVDTGELFF

V gene: TRBV10-3
J gene: TRBJ2-7
CDR3 length: 13
CDR3 protein: CAIGSGDTYEQYF

V gene: TRBV19
J gene: TRBJ1-5
CDR3 length: 19
CDR3 protein: CASSLPRTGVFYGNQPQHF

V gene: TRBV27
J gene: TRBJ2-1
CDR3 length: 15
CDR3 protein: CASSSPRLSYNEQFF